This T cell receptor (beta chain) came from a study of PD-L1 blockade in urothelial cancer. CDR1 and CDR2 from the germline V gene are SGHTA and FQGNSA. CDR3 length: 15 residues. V trimming: 7 bases; J trimming: 6 bases; junction bases outside the gene matches: 11. Study outcomes and limitations: Below-median pretreatment blood TCR clonality was a predictor of better survival.

Every PCR got spiked synthetic TCR analog templates. TCRdb keeps only in-frame clones here, not all; method: immunoSEQ multiplex PCR. This table holds 55,000 to 70,000 clones, roughly 80% found once. Details on this clone: Its target is not known.

J is TRBJ2-5 and V is TRBV7-2, with 10 bases lining up with TRBD2. The sample here was PBMCs, taken around atezolizumab (anti-PD-L1) treatment. The clonotype was recovered from a man between 65 and 85 years old with urothelial cancer. For the CDR3, the DNA is TGTGCCAGCAAACAGCGGGAGGGCCGCGAAAAGACCCAGTACTTC. It translates to CASKQREGREKTQYF.